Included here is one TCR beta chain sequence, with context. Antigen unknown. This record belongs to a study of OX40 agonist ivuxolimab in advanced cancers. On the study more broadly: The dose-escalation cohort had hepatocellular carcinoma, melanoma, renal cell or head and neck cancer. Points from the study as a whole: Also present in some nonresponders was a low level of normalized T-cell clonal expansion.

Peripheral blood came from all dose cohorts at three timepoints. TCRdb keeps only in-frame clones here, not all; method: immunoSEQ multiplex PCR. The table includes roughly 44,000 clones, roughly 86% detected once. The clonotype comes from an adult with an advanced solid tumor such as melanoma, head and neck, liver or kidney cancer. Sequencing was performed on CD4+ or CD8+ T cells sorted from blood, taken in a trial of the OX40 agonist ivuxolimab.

The CDR3 loop reads CASSLGGGNQPQHF. CDR3 bases: TGTGCCAGCAGCTTGGGTGGAGGCAATCAGCCCCAGCATTTT. The gene calls are TRBV5-6 and TRBJ1-5, with D uncertain. The CDR3 is 14 residues long. The V and J ends lost 0 bases and 2 bases respectively, with 6 bases between them. From germline, CDR1 is SGHDT and CDR2 YYEEEE.